The 26 T cell receptor beta chains below were found in one sample sequenced in a study of shared clonotypes between healthy human individuals (dated by TCRdb to 2020 to 2021). Library construction relied on the immunoSEQ multiplex PCR assay. In its TCRdb copy, this immuneACCESS table keeps in-frame sequences only and misses some clones. Where compared with another copy, unresolved V genes explain less than half of these, and the others have no known cause. The sample table lists hundreds of thousands of clones, about 74% of them with a count of one. The ten most abundant clones make up over 1.5% of the sample. Specimen: memory CD4+ T cells sorted from blood. What this sample's cell subset or site label stands for: CD45RA-negative fraction. These receptor sequences come from a woman aged 30 to 39 in good health.

The chain joins TRBV4-1 to TRBJ2-7; D is possibly TRBD2 (6 bases). Germline V gene sequence: CDR1 MGHRA, CDR2 YSYEKL. V was shortened by 0 bases and J by 2 bases, with 14 bases between the two germline ends. CDR3 size: 16 residues. Here the CDR3 DNA reads TGCGCCAGCAGCCAAGACGGTGGAGGGACCCCCTACGAGCAGTACTTC. Translation gives CASSQDGGGTPYEQYF.

The genes are TRBV5-1 and TRBJ1-2; 10 nucleotides match TRBD1. CDR3 length: 15 residues. Germline lookup yields CDR1 SGHRS and CDR2 YFSETQ. The V gene end was trimmed by 0 bases and the J gene end by 5 bases; junction bases not matched to a gene: 4. CDR3 sequence reads: CASSLGQGAGYGYTF. In DNA, the CDR3 is TGCGCCAGCAGCTTGGGACAGGGGGCAGGGTATGGCTACACCTTC.

The gene calls are TRBV5-6 and TRBJ2-2, with TRBD1 identical over 12 bases. V was pared by 5 bases and J by 4 bases, with 12 bases of the junction left unmatched. There are 18 residues in the CDR3. CDR1 and CDR2 (germline): SGHDT, YYEEEE. This CDR3 reads CASSSRDRGLWVTGELFF. CDR3 nucleotide sequence: TGTGCCAGCAGTTCACGGGACAGGGGGCTCTGGGTCACCGGGGAGCTGTTTTTT.

V gene TRBV6-4 combines with J gene TRBJ2-1, with 8 bases fitting TRBD1. V shed 4 bases, J shed 10 bases, and the junction held 3 bases outside the gene matches. Germline V gene sequence: CDR1 MRHNA, CDR2 SNTAGT. This CDR3 is 12 amino acids long. DNA for the CDR3: TGTGCCAGCAGTGCTAGGACAGGGGAGCAGTTCTTC. Its protein is CASSARTGEQFF.

The chain recombines TRBV5-4 with TRBJ1-2; TRBD1 matches at 11 bases. The CDR3 contains 16 residues. Germline values: CDR1 SGHNT, CDR2 YYREEE (reference sequence). J lost 4 bases, V lost 4 bases, and 9 bases had no gene match. The CDR3 here is CASSTEDRGRGYGYTF. The CDR3 bases are TGTGCCAGCAGCACCGAGGACAGGGGGCGCGGCTATGGCTACACCTTC.

The DNA of the CDR3 is TGCGCCAGCAGCTTGGCCAGACAGGACGAAAAACTGTTTTTT. Its protein is CASSLARQDEKLFF. The chain uses TRBV5-1 and TRBJ1-4, with D perhaps matching TRBD1 (6 bases). Per germline, CDR1 SGHRS and CDR2 YFSETQ. Trimming cost V 0 bases and J 8 bases, with 11 bases left between them. CDR3 length equals 14 residues.

The genes are TRBV5-1 and TRBJ2-7, with 9 bases matching TRBD2. The J segment lost 7 bases and the V segment lost 0 bases, leaving 8 bases of the junction unmatched. Germline assignment: CDR1 SGHRS and CDR2 YFSETQ. The CDR3 is made up of 15 amino acids. CDR3 sequence (DNA): TGCGCCAGCAGCTTGGCCAGCGGGGGGAACGCTGAGCAGTACTTC. Protein: CASSLASGGNAEQYF.

The J gene is TRBJ1-4, the V gene TRBV2; 9 bases match TRBD1. V shed 6 bases and J 8 bases; nucleotides not matched to a gene: 7. Germline V CDR1 and CDR2: SNHLY, FYNNEI. The CDR3 totals 14 residues. CDR3 nucleotide sequence: TGTGCCAGCAGGGACAGGGGCGGGTCAGAAAAACTGTTTTTT. Translation: CASRDRGGSEKLFF.

The chain uses TRBV30 and TRBJ2-6; D is uncertain. V was pared by 0 bases and J by 4 bases, with 10 bases between. The germline V gene encodes CDR1 GTSNPN and CDR2 SVGIG (reference sequence). The CDR3 runs to 15 residues. The CDR3 sequence: CAWSVWSKGANVLTF. CDR3 sequence (DNA): TGTGCCTGGAGTGTCTGGTCGAAGGGGGCCAACGTCCTGACTTTC. The full variable domain, in which reference TRBV30 and TRBJ2-6 provide the parts outside the CDR3, is SQTIHQWPATLVQPVGSPLSLECTVEGTSNPNLYWYRQAAGRGLQLLFYSVGIGQISSEVPQNLSASRPQDRQFILSSKKLLLSDSGFYLCAWSVWSKGANVLTFGAGSRLTVL.

The chain links TRBV2 to TRBJ1-2, with D possibly TRBD1 on 6 matching bases. CDR1 SNHLY and CDR2 FYNNEI come from the germline V gene. Trimming took 0 bases from V and 1 from J, leaving 9 bases between them. There are 15 residues in the CDR3. In DNA, the CDR3 is TGTGCCAGCAGTGAAGCTGGGGGCCATAACTATGGCTACACCTTC. Translated: CASSEAGGHNYGYTF.

The V and J genes are TRBV27 and TRBJ1-2, with TRBD1 matching over 11 bases. Trimming removed 8 bases from V and 4 bases from J; junction bases left unmatched: 15. The CDR3 is made up of 17 amino acids. Germline lookup yields CDR1 MNHEY and CDR2 SMNVEV (reference sequence). CDR3 bases: TGTGCCAGCCGAAGGGACAGGGGGGAAGGCGGGGCCTATGGCTACACCTTC. The encoded protein is CASRRDRGEGGAYGYTF.

The J gene is TRBJ1-5, the V gene TRBV7-8; D gene uncertain. The CDR3 is made up of 17 amino acids. Trimming removed 5 bases at V and 5 bases at J, with 22 bases between. Germline lookup yields CDR1 SGHVS and CDR2 FQNEAQ. The CDR3 reads CASSPPWAKAVDQPQHF. In DNA form, the CDR3 reads TGTGCCAGCAGCCCCCCCTGGGCCAAGGCGGTAGATCAGCCCCAGCATTTT.

This chain uses TRBV10-3 with TRBJ1-1; 8 positions match TRBD1. V was pared by 4 bases and J by 1 base, with 2 bases of the junction left unmatched. CDR1 is ENHRY, CDR2 SYGVKD, per germline. This CDR3 has 14 residues. CDR3 in amino acids: CAISGTGWNTEAFF. The CDR3 coding sequence is TGTGCCATCAGTGGGACAGGGTGGAACACTGAAGCTTTCTTT.

The V call is TRBV2, the J call TRBJ2-1; TRBD2 matches 13 bases. Germline loops: CDR1 SNHLY, CDR2 FYNNEI. Trimming at V came to 6 bases and at J to 10 bases, leaving 9 bases not matched to a gene. The CDR3 totals 15 residues. CDR3: CASRGLAGVPGEQFF. CDR3 DNA sequence: TGTGCCAGCAGAGGACTAGCGGGAGTCCCAGGGGAGCAGTTCTTC.

Ten or more counts support this clone. The chain employs TRBV28 and TRBJ1-2, with D possibly TRBD1 on 6 matching bases. The ends were cut back, 0 bases at V and 4 bases at J, with 9 bases in the middle. This CDR3 region has 14 residues. Germline assignment: CDR1 MDHEN and CDR2 SYDVKM. The CDR3 is CASSLWDRSYGYTF. CDR3 in DNA: TGTGCCAGCAGTTTATGGGACAGAAGCTATGGCTACACCTTC.

The chain carries TRBV2 and TRBJ1-4; D is unresolved. The CDR3 loop spans 12 amino acids. The V gene's germline CDR1 is SNHLY and CDR2 FYNNEI. Trimming left V 7 bases short and J 7 bases short, with 10 bases between. CDR3: CASKVTAEKLFF. The CDR3, as DNA: TGTGCCAGCAAAGTGACGGCTGAAAAACTGTTTTTT.

The CDR3 is CASAKLSEGEQFF. In DNA, the CDR3 is TGTGCCAGCGCCAAGCTTAGTGAAGGTGAGCAGTTCTTC. The rearrangement uses TRBV7-2 and TRBJ2-1; D call uncertain. This CDR3 region has 13 residues. V was cut by 8 bases and J by 9 bases, with 17 bases left in between. Per the germline V gene, CDR1 is SGHTA and CDR2 is FQGNSA.

For the CDR3, the DNA is TGCGCCAGCAGCTCTGGGGGGGGCGGGCCCCAGCATTTT. Translating gives CASSSGGGGPQHF. V gene TRBV5-1 combines with J gene TRBJ1-5, with D possibly being TRBD1 (6 bases). Per the germline V gene, CDR1 is SGHRS and CDR2 is YFSETQ. Trimming left V 3 bases short and J 9 bases short, with 13 bases between. The CDR3 spans 13 residues.

The chain links TRBV7-2 to TRBJ2-3; tentatively, D is TRBD2 (6 bases). V was trimmed by 4 bases and J by 2 bases, leaving 13 bases between them. The CDR3 is 15 amino acids. Looked up from germline, CDR1 is SGHTA and CDR2 is FQGNSA. Written as DNA, the CDR3 is TGTGCCAGCAGCTCGAGGACTAAAAACACAGATACGCAGTATTTT. Its translation is CASSSRTKNTDTQYF.

In this sample, this clone turned up a few times. A much larger clonotype is one base distant, so this may be a read error. The rearrangement links TRBV2 to TRBJ2-3, with D hard to call. This CDR3 has 11 residues. Trimming cost V 4 bases and J 5 bases, with 4 bases left between them. The germline V gene encodes CDR1 SNHLY and CDR2 FYNNEI. The CDR3 reads CASSVQDTQYF. For the CDR3, the DNA is TGTGCCAGCAGTGTCCAAGATACGCAGTATTTT.

The chain is built from TRBV11-2 and TRBJ2-1, with 8 bases lining up with TRBD2. The germline V gene has CDR1 SGHAT and CDR2 FQNNGV. The trim removed 1 base at V and 8 bases at J, leaving 4 bases unmatched. The CDR3 runs 14 residues. The DNA of the CDR3 is TGTGCCAGCAGCTTAGGGGTCGGGAGGGATGAGCAGTTCTTC. Translating it yields CASSLGVGRDEQFF.

This chain connects TRBV5-4 to TRBJ2-7; 7 bases map to TRBD1. This CDR3 has 13 amino acids. From germline, CDR1 is SGHNT and CDR2 YYREEE (reference sequence). V gave up 4 bases and J gave up 1 base; unmatched junction bases: 2. CDR3 in DNA: TGTGCCAGCAGCGCAGGGGGATCCTACGAGCAGTACTTC. Its protein is CASSAGGSYEQYF.

The rearrangement links TRBV6-1 to TRBJ1-1; D may be TRBD1 (6 bases). This CDR3 comprises 13 residues. The germline V gene encodes CDR1 MNHNS and CDR2 SASEGT. V shed 5 bases and J shed 7 bases, with 14 bases lying between them. The CDR3, as DNA: TGTGCCAGCAGTAGTCAGGGGAGAGATGAAGCTTTCTTT. Encoded protein: CASSSQGRDEAFF.

The chain links TRBV10-1 to TRBJ2-2; D uncertain. The CDR3 sequence is 15 residues long. The germline CDR1 and CDR2 sequences are WNHNN and SYGVQD (reference sequence). Trimming removed 0 bases from V and 1 base from J, with 6 bases in between. CDR3 sequence: CASSESLWNTGELFF. In nucleotides, the CDR3 is TGCGCCAGCAGTGAGTCGCTCTGGAACACCGGGGAGCTGTTTTTT.

The V call is TRBV9, the J call TRBJ1-2; 7 nucleotides agree with TRBD1. In germline, CDR1 is SGDLS, CDR2 YYNGEE. The V gene end was trimmed by 2 bases and the J gene end by 6 bases; junction bases not matched to a gene: 7. CDR3 length: 14 residues. The DNA for the CDR3 is TGTGCCAGCAGCGTGGGAAACAGGGGACATGGCTACACCTTC. Amino acids: CASSVGNRGHGYTF.

V gene TRBV19 combines with J gene TRBJ2-1; D perhaps matches TRBD1 (6 bases). The CDR3 runs 14 residues. Germline V gene lookup returns CDR1 LNHDA and CDR2 SQIVND (reference sequence). V lost 4 bases to trimming and J lost 8 bases, with 15 bases between them. Written as DNA, the CDR3 is TGTGCCAGTAGTAACAGGGCACAAATCGATGAGCAGTTCTTC. Its protein is CASSNRAQIDEQFF. Full variable domain (missing parts from reference TRBV19 and TRBJ2-1): DGGITQSPKYLFRKEGQNVTLSCEQNLNHDAMYWYRQDPGQGLRLIYYSQIVNDFQKGDIAEGYSVSREKKESFPLTVTSAQKNPTAFYLCASSNRAQIDEQFFGPGTRLTVL.